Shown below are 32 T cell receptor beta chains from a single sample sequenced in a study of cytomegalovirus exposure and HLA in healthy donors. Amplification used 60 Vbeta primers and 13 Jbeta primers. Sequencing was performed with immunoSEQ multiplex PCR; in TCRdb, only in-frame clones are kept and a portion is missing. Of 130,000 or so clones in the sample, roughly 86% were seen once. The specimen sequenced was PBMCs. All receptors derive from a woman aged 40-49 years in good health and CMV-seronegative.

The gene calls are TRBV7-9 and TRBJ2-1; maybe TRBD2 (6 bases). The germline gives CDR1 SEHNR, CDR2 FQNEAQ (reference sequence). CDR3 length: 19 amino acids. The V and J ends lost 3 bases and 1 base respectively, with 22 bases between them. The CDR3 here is CASSLIGARGSISYNEQFF. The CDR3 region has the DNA TGTGCCAGCAGCTTGATAGGTGCGCGGGGTTCGATATCCTACAATGAGCAGTTCTTC.

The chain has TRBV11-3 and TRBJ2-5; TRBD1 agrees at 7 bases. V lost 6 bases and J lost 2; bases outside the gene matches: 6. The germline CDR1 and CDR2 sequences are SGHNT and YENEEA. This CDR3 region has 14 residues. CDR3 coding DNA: TGTGCCAGCAGTCCTGACAGGGAACAAGAGACCCAGTACTTC. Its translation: CASSPDREQETQYF.

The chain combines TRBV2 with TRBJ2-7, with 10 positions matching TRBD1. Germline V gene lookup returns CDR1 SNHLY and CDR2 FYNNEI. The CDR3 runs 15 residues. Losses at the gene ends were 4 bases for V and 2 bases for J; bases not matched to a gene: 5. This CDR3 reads CASSVETGGPYEQYF. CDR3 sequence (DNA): TGTGCCAGCAGTGTTGAGACAGGGGGCCCCTACGAGCAGTACTTC.

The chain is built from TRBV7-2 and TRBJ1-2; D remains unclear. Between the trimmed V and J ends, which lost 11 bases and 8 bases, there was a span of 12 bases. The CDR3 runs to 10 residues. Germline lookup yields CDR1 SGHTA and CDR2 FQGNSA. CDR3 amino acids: CAGGGRGYTF. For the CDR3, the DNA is TGTGCCGGTGGTGGGAGGGGCTACACCTTC.

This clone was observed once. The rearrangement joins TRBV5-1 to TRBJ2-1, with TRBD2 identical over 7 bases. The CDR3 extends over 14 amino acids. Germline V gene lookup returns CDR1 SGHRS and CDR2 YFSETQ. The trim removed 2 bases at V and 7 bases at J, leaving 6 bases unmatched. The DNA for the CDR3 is TGCGCCAGCAGCTTTGTGGGAGGGCGGAATGAGCAGTTCTTC. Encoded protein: CASSFVGGRNEQFF.

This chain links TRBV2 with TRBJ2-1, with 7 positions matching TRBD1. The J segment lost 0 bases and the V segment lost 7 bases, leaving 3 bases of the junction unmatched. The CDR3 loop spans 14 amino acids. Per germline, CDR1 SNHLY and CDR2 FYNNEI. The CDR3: CASTWDSSYNEQFF. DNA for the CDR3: TGTGCCAGCACCTGGGACAGCTCCTACAATGAGCAGTTCTTC.

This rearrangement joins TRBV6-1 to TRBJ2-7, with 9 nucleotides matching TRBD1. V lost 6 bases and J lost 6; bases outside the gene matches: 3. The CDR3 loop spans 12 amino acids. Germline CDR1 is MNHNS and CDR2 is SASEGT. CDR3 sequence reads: CASRRQGGEQYF. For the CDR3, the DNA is TGTGCCAGCAGGAGACAGGGGGGCGAGCAGTACTTC.

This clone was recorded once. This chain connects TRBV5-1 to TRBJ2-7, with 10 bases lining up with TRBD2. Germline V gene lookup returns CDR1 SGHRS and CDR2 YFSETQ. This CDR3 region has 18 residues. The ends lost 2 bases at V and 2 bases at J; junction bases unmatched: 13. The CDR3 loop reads CASSLESVAGGAPYEQYF. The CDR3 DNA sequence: TGCGCCAGCAGCTTAGAATCCGTAGCGGGAGGAGCCCCCTACGAGCAGTACTTC. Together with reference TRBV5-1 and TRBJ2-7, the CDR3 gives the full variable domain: KAGVTQTPRYLIKTRGQQVTLSCSPISGHRSVSWYQQTPGQGLQFLFEYFSETQRNKGNFPGRFSGRQFSNSRSEMNVSTLELGDSALYLCASSLESVAGGAPYEQYFGPGTRLTVT.

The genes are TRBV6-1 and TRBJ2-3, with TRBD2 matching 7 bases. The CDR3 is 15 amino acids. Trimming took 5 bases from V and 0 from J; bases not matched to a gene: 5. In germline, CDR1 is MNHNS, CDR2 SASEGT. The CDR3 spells CASSSLAGSTDTQYF. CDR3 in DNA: TGTGCCAGCAGTTCATTAGCGGGTAGCACAGATACGCAGTATTTT.

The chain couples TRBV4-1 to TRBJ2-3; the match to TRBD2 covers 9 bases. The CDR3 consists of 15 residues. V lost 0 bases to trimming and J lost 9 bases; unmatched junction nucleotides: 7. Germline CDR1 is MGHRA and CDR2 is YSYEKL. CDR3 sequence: CASSQDSGGVRTQYF. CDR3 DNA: TGCGCCAGCAGCCAAGATAGCGGGGGCGTTCGAACGCAGTATTTT.

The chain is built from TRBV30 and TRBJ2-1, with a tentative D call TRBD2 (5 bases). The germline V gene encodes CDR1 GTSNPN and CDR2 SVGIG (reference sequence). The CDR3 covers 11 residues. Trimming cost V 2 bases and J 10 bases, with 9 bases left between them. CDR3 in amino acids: CAWSLGREQFF. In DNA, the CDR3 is TGTGCCTGGAGTTTGGGGAGAGAGCAGTTCTTC.

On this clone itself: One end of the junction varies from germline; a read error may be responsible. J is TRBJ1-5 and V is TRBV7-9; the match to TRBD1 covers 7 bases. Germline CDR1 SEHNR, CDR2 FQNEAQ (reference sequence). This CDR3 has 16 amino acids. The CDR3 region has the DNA TGTTCCAGCAGCCCACCCAAGGCACAGGGGAATCAGCCCCAGCATTTT. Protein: CSSSPPKAQGNQPQHF.

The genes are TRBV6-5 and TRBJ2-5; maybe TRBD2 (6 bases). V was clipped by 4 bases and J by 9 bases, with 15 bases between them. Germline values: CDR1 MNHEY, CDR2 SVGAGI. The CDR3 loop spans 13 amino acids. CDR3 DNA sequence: TGTGCCAGCAGTTCACCGGGACTGGGGGCCCAGTACTTC. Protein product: CASSSPGLGAQYF.

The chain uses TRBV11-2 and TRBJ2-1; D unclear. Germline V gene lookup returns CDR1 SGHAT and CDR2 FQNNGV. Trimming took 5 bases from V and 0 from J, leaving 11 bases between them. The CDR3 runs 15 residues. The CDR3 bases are TGTGCCAGCAGCCTACCTTCGAGCTCCTACAATGAGCAGTTCTTC. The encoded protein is CASSLPSSSYNEQFF.

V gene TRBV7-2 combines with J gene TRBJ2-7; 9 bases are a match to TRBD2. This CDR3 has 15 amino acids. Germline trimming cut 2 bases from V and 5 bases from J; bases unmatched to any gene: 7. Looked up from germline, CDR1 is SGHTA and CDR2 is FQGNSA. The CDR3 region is CASSLSTSGWDEQYF. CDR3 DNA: TGTGCCAGCAGCTTATCAACTAGCGGGTGGGACGAGCAGTACTTC.

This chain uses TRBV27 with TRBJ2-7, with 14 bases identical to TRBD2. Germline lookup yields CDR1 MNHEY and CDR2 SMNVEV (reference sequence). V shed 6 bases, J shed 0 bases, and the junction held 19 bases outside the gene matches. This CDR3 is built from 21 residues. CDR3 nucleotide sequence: TGTGCCAGCAGCCTAGTTGGAGGATTTAGGACTAGCGGGAGGCACTCCTACGAGCAGTACTTC. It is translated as CASSLVGGFRTSGRHSYEQYF.

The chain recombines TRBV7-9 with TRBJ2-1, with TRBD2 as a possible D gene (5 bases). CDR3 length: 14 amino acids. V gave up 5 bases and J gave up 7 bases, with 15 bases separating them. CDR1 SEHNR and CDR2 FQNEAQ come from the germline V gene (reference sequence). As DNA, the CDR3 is TGTGCCAGCAGCCCAGGACTTCTCTTGAATGAGCAGTTCTTC. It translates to CASSPGLLLNEQFF.

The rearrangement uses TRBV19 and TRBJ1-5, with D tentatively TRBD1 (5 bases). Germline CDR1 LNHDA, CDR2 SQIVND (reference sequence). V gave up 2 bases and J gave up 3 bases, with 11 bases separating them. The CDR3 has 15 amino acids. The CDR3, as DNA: TGTGCCAGTAGTATATGGGGGGAGGACAATCAGCCCCAGCATTTT. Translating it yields CASSIWGEDNQPQHF.

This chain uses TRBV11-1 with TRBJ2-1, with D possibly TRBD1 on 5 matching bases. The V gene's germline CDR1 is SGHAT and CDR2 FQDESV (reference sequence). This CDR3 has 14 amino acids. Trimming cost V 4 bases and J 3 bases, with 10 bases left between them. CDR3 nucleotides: TGTGCCAGCAGCTCCCAGGACAACTACAATGAGCAGTTCTTC. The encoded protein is CASSSQDNYNEQFF.

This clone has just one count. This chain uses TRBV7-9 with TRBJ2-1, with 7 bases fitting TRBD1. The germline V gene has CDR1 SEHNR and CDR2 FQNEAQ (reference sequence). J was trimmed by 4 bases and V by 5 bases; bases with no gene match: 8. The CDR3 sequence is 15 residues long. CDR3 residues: CASSSKGGAYNEQFF. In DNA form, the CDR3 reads TGTGCCAGCAGCAGTAAAGGGGGCGCGTACAATGAGCAGTTCTTC.

This chain's CDR3 is CASSYSSGTGDSPLHF. The DNA for the CDR3 is TGTGCCAGCAGTTACTCATCCGGGACAGGGGATTCACCCCTCCACTTT. The genes are TRBV6-5 and TRBJ1-6; 10 nucleotides line up with TRBD1. The CDR3 loop spans 16 amino acids. CDR1 MNHEY and CDR2 SVGAGI come from the germline V gene. V gave up 0 bases and J gave up 8 bases; unmatched junction bases: 4.

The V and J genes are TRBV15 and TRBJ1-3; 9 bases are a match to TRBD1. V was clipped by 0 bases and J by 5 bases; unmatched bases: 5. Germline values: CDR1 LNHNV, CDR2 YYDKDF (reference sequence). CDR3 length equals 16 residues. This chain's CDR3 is CATSREGQGIRNTIYF. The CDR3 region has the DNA TGTGCCACCAGCAGAGAAGGACAGGGGATTAGAAACACCATATATTTT.

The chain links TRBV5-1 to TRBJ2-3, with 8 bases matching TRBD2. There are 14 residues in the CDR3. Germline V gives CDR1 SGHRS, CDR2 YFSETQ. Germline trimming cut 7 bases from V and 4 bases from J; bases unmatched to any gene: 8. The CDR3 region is CASEGGAGADTQYF. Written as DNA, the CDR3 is TGCGCCAGCGAAGGAGGAGCGGGGGCAGATACGCAGTATTTT.

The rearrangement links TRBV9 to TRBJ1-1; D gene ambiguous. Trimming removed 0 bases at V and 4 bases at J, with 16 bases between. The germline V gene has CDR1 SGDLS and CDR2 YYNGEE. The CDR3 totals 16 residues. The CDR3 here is CASSVATGWVSTEAFF. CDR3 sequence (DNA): TGTGCCAGCAGCGTAGCTACGGGATGGGTGAGCACTGAAGCTTTCTTT.

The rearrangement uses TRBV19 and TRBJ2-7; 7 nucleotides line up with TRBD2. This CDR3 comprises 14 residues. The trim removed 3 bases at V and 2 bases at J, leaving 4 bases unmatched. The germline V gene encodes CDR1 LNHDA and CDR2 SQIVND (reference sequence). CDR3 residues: CASSMASGPYEQYF. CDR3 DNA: TGTGCCAGTAGTATGGCTAGCGGCCCCTACGAGCAGTACTTC. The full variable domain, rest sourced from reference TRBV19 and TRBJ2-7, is DGGITQSPKYLFRKEGQNVTLSCEQNLNHDAMYWYRQDPGQGLRLIYYSQIVNDFQKGDIAEGYSVSREKKESFPLTVTSAQKNPTAFYLCASSMASGPYEQYFGPGTRLTVT.

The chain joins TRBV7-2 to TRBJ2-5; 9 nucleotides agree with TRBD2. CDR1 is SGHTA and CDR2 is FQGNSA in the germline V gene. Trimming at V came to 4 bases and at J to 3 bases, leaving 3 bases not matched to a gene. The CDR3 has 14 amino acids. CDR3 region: CASSSRLAEETQYF. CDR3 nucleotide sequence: TGTGCCAGCAGCTCAAGACTAGCGGAAGAGACCCAGTACTTC.

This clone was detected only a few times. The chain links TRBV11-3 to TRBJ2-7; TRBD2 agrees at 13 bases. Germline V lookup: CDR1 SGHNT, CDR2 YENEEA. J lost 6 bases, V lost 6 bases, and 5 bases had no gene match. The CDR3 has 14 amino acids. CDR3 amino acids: CASSGLAGVGEQYF. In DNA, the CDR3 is TGTGCCAGCAGTGGACTAGCGGGAGTGGGCGAGCAGTACTTC.

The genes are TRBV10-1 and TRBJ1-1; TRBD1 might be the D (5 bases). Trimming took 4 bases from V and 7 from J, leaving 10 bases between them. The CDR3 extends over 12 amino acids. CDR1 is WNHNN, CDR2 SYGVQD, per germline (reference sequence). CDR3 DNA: TGCGCCAGCAGTGGGGGGGAACTTGAAGCTTTCTTT. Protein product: CASSGGELEAFF.

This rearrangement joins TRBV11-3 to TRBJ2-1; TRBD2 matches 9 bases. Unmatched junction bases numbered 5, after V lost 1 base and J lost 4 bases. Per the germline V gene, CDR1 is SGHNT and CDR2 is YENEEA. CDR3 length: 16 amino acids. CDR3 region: CASSLATSGPYNEQFF. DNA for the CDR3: TGTGCCAGCAGCTTAGCGACTAGCGGACCGTACAATGAGCAGTTCTTC.

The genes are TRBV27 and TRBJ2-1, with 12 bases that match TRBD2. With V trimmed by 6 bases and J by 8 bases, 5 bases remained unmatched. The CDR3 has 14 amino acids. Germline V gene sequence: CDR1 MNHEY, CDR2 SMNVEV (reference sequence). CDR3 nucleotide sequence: TGTGCCAGCAGCCCTAGCGGGAGGGCCTATGAGCAGTTCTTC. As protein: CASSPSGRAYEQFF.

Written as DNA, the CDR3 is TGTGCCAGCAGCCGCGCAAGTCTAGCGGGAGGCCACTACGAGCAGTACTTC. Its translation is CASSRASLAGGHYEQYF. The V gene is TRBV4-2, the J gene TRBJ2-7; the match to TRBD2 covers 11 bases. The ends lost 4 bases at V and 3 bases at J; junction bases unmatched: 11. The CDR3 length is 17 residues. In germline, CDR1 is LGHNA, CDR2 YNFKEQ.

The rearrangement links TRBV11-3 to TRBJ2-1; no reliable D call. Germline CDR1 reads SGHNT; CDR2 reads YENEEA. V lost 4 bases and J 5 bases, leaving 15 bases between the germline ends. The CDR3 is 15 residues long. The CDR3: CASSWARRSHNEQFF. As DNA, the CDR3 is TGTGCCAGCAGCTGGGCCAGGCGAAGCCACAATGAGCAGTTCTTC.